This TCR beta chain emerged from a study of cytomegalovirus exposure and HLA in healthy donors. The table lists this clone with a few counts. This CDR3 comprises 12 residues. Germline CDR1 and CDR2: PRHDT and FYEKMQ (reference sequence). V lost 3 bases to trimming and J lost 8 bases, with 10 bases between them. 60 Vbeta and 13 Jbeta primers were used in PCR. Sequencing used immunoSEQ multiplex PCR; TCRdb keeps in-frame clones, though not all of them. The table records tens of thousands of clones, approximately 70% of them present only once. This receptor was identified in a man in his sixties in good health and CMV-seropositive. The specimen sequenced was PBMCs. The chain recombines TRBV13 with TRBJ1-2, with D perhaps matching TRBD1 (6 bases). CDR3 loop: CASSLDSRGYTF. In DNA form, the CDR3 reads TGTGCCAGCAGCTTGGACAGCAGAGGCTACACCTTC.